The rows below give T cell receptor beta chains drawn from one sample of a study of shared clonotypes between healthy human individuals. Measured with immunoSEQ multiplex PCR; TCRdb has only the in-frame clones, and not every one. The sample includes roughly 1 million clones, around 76% seen only once; the top ten take 1.4%. The sample was memory CD4+ T cells sorted from blood. These receptors originate from a man aged 18 to 30 in good health. Both conserved end residues are part of each CDR3. D genes are given only for firm matches. The size field is filled for only some rows; it gives once, few, many or a size class.

J gene: TRBJ1-4; D gene: NA; V gene: TRBV28; clone size: NA; CDR3 DNA: TGTGCCAGCAGTTCCCTTGTTAATGAAAAACTGTTTTTT; CDR3 protein: CASSSLVNEKLFF
J gene: TRBJ2-7; D gene: TRBD2; V gene: TRBV2; clone size: NA; CDR3 DNA: TGTGCCAGCGGGGCGGGGGTTTCCTACGAGCAGTACTTC; CDR3 protein: CASGAGVSYEQYF
J gene: TRBJ1-5; D gene: NA; V gene: TRBV6-1; clone size: once; CDR3 DNA: TGTGCCAGCAGTGTAGGGTATAGCAATCAGCCCCAGCATTTT; CDR3 protein: CASSVGYSNQPQHF
J gene: TRBJ1-6; D gene: TRBD1; V gene: TRBV7-3; clone size: NA; CDR3 DNA: TGTGCCAGCAGCCCAAGGACAGGGACGAATTCACCCCTCCACTTT; CDR3 protein: CASSPRTGTNSPLHF
J gene: TRBJ2-7; D gene: TRBD1; V gene: TRBV9; clone size: NA; CDR3 DNA: TGTGCCAGCAGCGCGGACCGACAGGGGGCAGGAGAGCAGTACTTC; CDR3 protein: CASSADRQGAGEQYF
J gene: TRBJ2-2; D gene: TRBD1; V gene: TRBV6-6; clone size: NA; CDR3 DNA: TGTGCCAGCAGTTGGGACAGATCCGGGGAGCTGTTTTTT; CDR3 protein: CASSWDRSGELFF
J gene: TRBJ2-2; D gene: TRBD2; V gene: TRBV6-5; clone size: NA; CDR3 DNA: TGTGCCAGCAGTTCGGCGGGAGTCGGCACCGGGGAGCTGTTTTTT; CDR3 protein: CASSSAGVGTGELFF
J gene: TRBJ1-1; D gene: NA; V gene: TRBV6-5; clone size: NA; CDR3 DNA: TGTGCCAGCAGTTACTCGAACAAGGGCGGAACTGAAGCTTTCTTT; CDR3 protein: CASSYSNKGGTEAFF
J gene: TRBJ1-2; D gene: NA; V gene: TRBV28; clone size: NA; CDR3 DNA: TGTGCCAGCACCTCGAGGGTGTGGGATGGCTACACCTTC; CDR3 protein: CASTSRVWDGYTF
J gene: TRBJ2-1; D gene: TRBD2; V gene: TRBV6-7; clone size: NA; CDR3 DNA: TGTGCCAGCAGTTTTAGGTTTTCGTGTTGGCGGGAGAGTGAGCAGTTCTTC; CDR3 protein: CASSFRFSCWRESEQFF
J gene: TRBJ2-3; D gene: NA; V gene: TRBV5-4; clone size: NA; CDR3 DNA: TGTGCCAGCAGCTCGACCGGCACAGATACGCAGTATTTT; CDR3 protein: CASSSTGTDTQYF
J gene: TRBJ2-3; D gene: TRBD1; V gene: TRBV6-1; clone size: once; CDR3 DNA: TGTGCCAGCAGTGAAGCGGACAGGCTCGCAGATACGCAGTATTTT; CDR3 protein: CASSEADRLADTQYF
J gene: TRBJ2-2; D gene: NA; V gene: TRBV9; clone size: NA; CDR3 DNA: TGTGCCAGCAGCTCTAGATCCCGGGGCGGGGAGCTGTTTTTT; CDR3 protein: CASSSRSRGGELFF
J gene: TRBJ2-1; D gene: NA; V gene: TRBV9; clone size: NA; CDR3 DNA: TGTGCCAGCACCAAAGGGGGCGGGGGAGCCAATGAGCAGTTCTTC; CDR3 protein: CASTKGGGGANEQFF
J gene: TRBJ1-5; D gene: TRBD1; V gene: TRBV4-1; clone size: many; CDR3 DNA: TGCGCCAGCAGCCAAACTATTGTCAGGGGGCCGGGTCAGCCCCAGCATTTT; CDR3 protein: CASSQTIVRGPGQPQHF
J gene: TRBJ2-2; D gene: NA; V gene: TRBV6-1; clone size: once; CDR3 DNA: TGTGCCAGCAGGGCGGGACGGTGGAACACCGGGGAGCTGTTTTTT; CDR3 protein: CASRAGRWNTGELFF
J gene: TRBJ1-6; D gene: NA; V gene: TRBV21-1; clone size: NA; CDR3 DNA: TGTGCCAGCAGCAAAGTCACAGGGAACTCACCCCTCCACTTT; CDR3 protein: CASSKVTGNSPLHF
J gene: TRBJ1-6; D gene: NA; V gene: TRBV13; clone size: NA; CDR3 DNA: TGTGCCAGCAGCTCCGGACAGAGCTCCTATAATTCACCCCTCCACTTT; CDR3 protein: CASSSGQSSYNSPLHF
J gene: TRBJ1-4; D gene: TRBD1; V gene: TRBV10-3; clone size: many; CDR3 DNA: TGTGCCACGTCGGGACAGAATGAAAAACTGTTTTTT; CDR3 protein: CATSGQNEKLFF
J gene: TRBJ2-1; D gene: TRBD2; V gene: TRBV5-6; clone size: NA; CDR3 DNA: TGTGCCAGCAGCGGGGGACTAGCGGATTACAATGAGCAGTTCTTC; CDR3 protein: CASSGGLADYNEQFF
J gene: TRBJ2-5; D gene: NA; V gene: TRBV7-9; clone size: NA; CDR3 DNA: TGTGCCAGCAGTCAGGGGGGAATCGAGACCCAGTACTTC; CDR3 protein: CASSQGGIETQYF
J gene: TRBJ1-1; D gene: NA; V gene: TRBV5-1; clone size: NA; CDR3 DNA: TGCGCCAGCAGCCCGGAGGGGGGGAAAAATGAAGCTTTCTTT; CDR3 protein: CASSPEGGKNEAFF
J gene: TRBJ2-7; D gene: TRBD1; V gene: TRBV28; clone size: NA; CDR3 DNA: TGTGCCAGCAGTACCCCGGACAGGGCCTCCTACGAGCAGTACTTC; CDR3 protein: CASSTPDRASYEQYF
J gene: TRBJ2-2; D gene: NA; V gene: TRBV7-6; clone size: NA; CDR3 DNA: TGTGCCAGCAGCCCGGGACTGGGGAGCACCGGGGAGCTGTTTTTT; CDR3 protein: CASSPGLGSTGELFF
J gene: TRBJ1-1; D gene: NA; V gene: TRBV6-5; clone size: once; CDR3 DNA: TGTGCCAGCAGTCCCGCTGCGGGGGCCACTGAAGCTTTCTTT; CDR3 protein: CASSPAAGATEAFF
J gene: TRBJ2-7; D gene: NA; V gene: TRBV18; clone size: NA; CDR3 DNA: TGTGCCAGCTCACCCAAGGGGGTCCGCTCCTACGAGCAGTACTTC; CDR3 protein: CASSPKGVRSYEQYF
J gene: TRBJ1-2; D gene: NA; V gene: TRBV27; clone size: NA; CDR3 DNA: TGTGCCAGCAGTTTGCAACGGGACAATCGGTATGGCTACACCTTC; CDR3 protein: CASSLQRDNRYGYTF